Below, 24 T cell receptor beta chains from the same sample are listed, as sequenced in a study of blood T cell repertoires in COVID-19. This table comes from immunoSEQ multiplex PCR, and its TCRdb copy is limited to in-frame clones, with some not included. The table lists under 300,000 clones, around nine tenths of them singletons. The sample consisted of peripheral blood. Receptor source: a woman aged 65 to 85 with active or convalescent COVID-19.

Here the CDR3 reads CASSLEQGRYGYTF. DNA for the CDR3: TGCGCCAGCAGCTTGGAGCAGGGCCGGTATGGCTACACCTTC. The gene calls are TRBV5-1 and TRBJ1-2, with D perhaps TRBD1 (5 bases). The CDR3 has 14 residues. Germline CDR1 SGHRS, CDR2 YFSETQ. V lost 0 bases to trimming and J lost 5 bases, with 11 bases between them.

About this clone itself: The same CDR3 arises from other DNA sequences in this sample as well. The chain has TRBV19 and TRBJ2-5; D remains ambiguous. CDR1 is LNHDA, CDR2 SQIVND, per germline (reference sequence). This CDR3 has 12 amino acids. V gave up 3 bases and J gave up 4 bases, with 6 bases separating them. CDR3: CASSIRGETQYF. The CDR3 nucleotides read TGTGCCAGTAGTATCCGAGGAGAGACCCAGTACTTC.

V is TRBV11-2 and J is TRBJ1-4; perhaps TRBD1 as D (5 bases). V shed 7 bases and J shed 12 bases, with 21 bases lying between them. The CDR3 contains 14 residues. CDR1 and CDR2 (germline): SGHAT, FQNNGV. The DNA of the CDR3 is TGTGCCAGCAAGGTGGGCAGGGCAAGTTCGGAACTGTTTTTT. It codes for CASKVGRASSELFF. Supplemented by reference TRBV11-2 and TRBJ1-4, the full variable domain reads EAGVAQSPRYKIIEKRQSVAFWCNPISGHATLYWYQQILGQGPKLLIQFQNNGVVDDSQLPKDRFSAERLKGVDSTLKIQPAKLEDSAVYLCASKVGRASSELFFGSGTQLSVL.

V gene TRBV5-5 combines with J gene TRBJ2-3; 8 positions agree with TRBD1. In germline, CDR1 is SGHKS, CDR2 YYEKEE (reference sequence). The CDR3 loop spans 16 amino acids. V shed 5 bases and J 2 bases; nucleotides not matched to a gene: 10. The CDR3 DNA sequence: TGTGCCAGCAGTACATTGCGTCAGGGGGCCACAGATACGCAGTATTTT. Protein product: CASSTLRQGATDTQYF.

CDR3 in DNA: TGTGCCAGCTCACCGGGCTCAGATCAGCCCCAGCATTTT. Amino acid sequence: CASSPGSDQPQHF. This chain uses TRBV18 with TRBJ1-5, with no clear D. This CDR3 has 13 residues. The germline V and J ends were trimmed by 3 bases and 5 bases, with 8 bases remaining between them. Per the germline V gene, CDR1 is KGHSH and CDR2 is LQKENI.

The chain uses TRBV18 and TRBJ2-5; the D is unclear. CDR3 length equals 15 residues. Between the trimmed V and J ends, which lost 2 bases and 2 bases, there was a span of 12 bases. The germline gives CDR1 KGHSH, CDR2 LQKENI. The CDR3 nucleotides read TGTGCCAGCTCACCAGGGCAGCTCCTACAAGAGACCCAGTACTTC. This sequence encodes CASSPGQLLQETQYF.

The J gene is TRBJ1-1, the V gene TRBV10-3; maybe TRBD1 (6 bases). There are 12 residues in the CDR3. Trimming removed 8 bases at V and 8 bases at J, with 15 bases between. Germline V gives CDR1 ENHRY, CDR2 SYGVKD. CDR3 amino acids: CAIGGVGQEAFF. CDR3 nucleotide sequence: TGTGCCATCGGAGGAGTCGGACAGGAAGCTTTCTTT.

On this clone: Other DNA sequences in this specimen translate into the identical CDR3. As DNA, the CDR3 is TGCGCCAGCAGCTTCGGGGGTAGCTCCTACAATGAGCAGTTCTTC. This sequence encodes CASSFGGSSYNEQFF. The chain combines TRBV5-1 with TRBJ2-1; possibly TRBD2 for D (6 bases). V dropped 2 bases and J dropped 0 bases, with 9 bases sitting between them. Germline loops: CDR1 SGHRS, CDR2 YFSETQ. There are 15 residues in the CDR3.

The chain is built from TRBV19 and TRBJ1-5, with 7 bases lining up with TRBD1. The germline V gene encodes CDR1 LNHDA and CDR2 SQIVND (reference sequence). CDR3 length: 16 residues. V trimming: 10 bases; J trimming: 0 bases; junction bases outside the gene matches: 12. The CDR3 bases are TGTGCCACCAGGGGGGCAGGCACCTATAGCAATCAGCCCCAGCATTTT. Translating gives CATRGAGTYSNQPQHF.

The CDR3, as DNA: TGTGCCAGCAGTAGACAGGCAACTAATGAAAAACTGTTTTTT. It specifies CASSRQATNEKLFF. The chain recombines TRBV7-2 with TRBJ1-4, with D tentatively TRBD1 (6 bases). V was cut by 6 bases and J by 0 bases, with 8 bases left in between. The V gene's germline CDR1 is SGHTA and CDR2 FQGNSA. This CDR3 spans 14 amino acids.

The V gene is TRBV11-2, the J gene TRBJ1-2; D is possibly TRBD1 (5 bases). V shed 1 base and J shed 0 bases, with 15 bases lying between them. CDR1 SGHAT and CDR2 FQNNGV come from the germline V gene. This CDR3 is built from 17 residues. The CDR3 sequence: CASSLVPTDNSNYGYTF. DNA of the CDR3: TGTGCCAGCAGCTTAGTCCCCACGGACAACTCTAACTATGGCTACACCTTC.

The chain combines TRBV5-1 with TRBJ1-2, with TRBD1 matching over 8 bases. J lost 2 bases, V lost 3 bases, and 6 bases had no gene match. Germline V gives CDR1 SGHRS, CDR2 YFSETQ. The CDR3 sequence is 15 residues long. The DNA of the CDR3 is TGCGCCAGCAGCTCGACAGGGGACCCCAACTATGGCTACACCTTC. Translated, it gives CASSSTGDPNYGYTF.

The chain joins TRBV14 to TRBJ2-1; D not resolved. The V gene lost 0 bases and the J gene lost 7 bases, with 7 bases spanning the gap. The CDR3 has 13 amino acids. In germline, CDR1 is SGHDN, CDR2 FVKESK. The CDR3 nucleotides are TGTGCCAGCAGCCAAGATTTCAGGAATGAGCAGTTCTTC. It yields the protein CASSQDFRNEQFF.

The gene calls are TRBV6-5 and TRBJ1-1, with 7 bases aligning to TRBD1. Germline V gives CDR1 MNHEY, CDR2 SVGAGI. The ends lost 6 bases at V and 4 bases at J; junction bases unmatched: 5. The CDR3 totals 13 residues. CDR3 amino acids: CASSPHRGTEAFF. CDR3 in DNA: TGTGCCAGCAGCCCCCACAGGGGCACTGAAGCTTTCTTT.

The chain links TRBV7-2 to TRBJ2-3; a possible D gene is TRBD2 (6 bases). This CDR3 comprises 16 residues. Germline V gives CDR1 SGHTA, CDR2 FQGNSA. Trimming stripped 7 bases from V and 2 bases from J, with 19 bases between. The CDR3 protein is CASTLGRDRLTDTQYF. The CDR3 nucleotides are TGTGCCAGCACCCTAGGGCGGGACCGGCTCACAGATACGCAGTATTTT.

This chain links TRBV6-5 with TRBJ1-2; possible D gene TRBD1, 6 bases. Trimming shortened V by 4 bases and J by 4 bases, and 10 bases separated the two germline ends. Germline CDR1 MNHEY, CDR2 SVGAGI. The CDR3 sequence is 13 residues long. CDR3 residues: CASSSRQAYGYTF. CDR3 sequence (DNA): TGTGCCAGCAGTTCTCGACAGGCCTATGGCTACACCTTC.

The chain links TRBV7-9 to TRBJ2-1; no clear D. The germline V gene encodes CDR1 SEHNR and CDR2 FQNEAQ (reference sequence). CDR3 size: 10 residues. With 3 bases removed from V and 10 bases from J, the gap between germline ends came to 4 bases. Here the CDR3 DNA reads TGTGCCAGCAGCTTGGGCGAGCAGTTCTTC. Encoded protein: CASSLGEQFF. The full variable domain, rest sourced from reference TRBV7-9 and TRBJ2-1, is DTGVSQNPRHKITKRGQNVTFRCDPISEHNRLYWYRQTLGQGPEFLTYFQNEAQLEKSRLLSDRFSAERPKGSFSTLEIQRTEQGDSAMYLCASSLGEQFFGPGTRLTVL.

DNA for the CDR3: TGTGCCAGCAGCCAGGGACTAGCGGGGGGCCAACTATTCACAGATACGCAGTATTTT. Translating gives CASSQGLAGGQLFTDTQYF. This chain connects TRBV9 to TRBJ2-3; 15 positions agree with TRBD2. There are 19 residues in the CDR3. In germline, CDR1 is SGDLS, CDR2 YYNGEE. V trimming: 4 bases; J trimming: 2 bases; junction bases outside the gene matches: 11.

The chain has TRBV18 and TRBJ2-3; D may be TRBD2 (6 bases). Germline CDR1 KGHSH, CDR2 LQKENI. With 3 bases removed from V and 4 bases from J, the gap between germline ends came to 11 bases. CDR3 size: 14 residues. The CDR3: CASSPQAGADTQYF. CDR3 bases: TGTGCCAGCTCACCCCAAGCGGGTGCAGATACGCAGTATTTT.

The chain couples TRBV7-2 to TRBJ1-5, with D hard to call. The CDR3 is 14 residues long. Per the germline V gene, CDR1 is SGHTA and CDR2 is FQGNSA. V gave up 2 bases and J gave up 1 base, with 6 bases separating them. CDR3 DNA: TGTGCCAGCAGCTTAAGGAGAAGCAATCAGCCCCAGCATTTT. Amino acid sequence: CASSLRRSNQPQHF.

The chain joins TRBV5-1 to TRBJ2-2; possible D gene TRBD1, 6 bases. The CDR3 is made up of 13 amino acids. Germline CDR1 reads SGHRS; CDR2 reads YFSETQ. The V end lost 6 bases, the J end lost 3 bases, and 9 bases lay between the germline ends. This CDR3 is CASMDSDTGELFF. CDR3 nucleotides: TGCGCCAGCATGGACAGTGACACCGGGGAGCTGTTTTTT.

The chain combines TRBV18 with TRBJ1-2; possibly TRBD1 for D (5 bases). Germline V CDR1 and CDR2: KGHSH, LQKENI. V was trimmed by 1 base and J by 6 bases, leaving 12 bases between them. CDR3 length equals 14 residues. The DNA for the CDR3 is TGTGCCAGCTCACCACAAGGGGTTCAGGATGGCTACACCTTC. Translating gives CASSPQGVQDGYTF.

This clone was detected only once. CDR3 loop: CASSQQGAGYTF. CDR3 bases: TGTGCCAGCAGCCAACAGGGGGCTGGCTACACCTTC. The chain links TRBV7-9 to TRBJ1-2; 9 bases match TRBD1. This CDR3 contains 12 residues. V shed 5 bases and J 7 bases; nucleotides not matched to a gene: 2. Germline-derived CDR1 and CDR2 are SEHNR and FQNEAQ (reference sequence).

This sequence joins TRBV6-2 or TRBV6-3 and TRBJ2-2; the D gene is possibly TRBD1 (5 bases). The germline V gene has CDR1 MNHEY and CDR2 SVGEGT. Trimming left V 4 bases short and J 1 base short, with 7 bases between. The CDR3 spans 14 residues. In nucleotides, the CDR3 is TGTGCCAGCAGTTCCACAGGGAACACCGGGGAGCTGTTTTTT. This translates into CASSSTGNTGELFF.